This note documents a single T cell receptor (beta chain) sequence. The antigen remains undetermined. These data are taken from a study of shared clonotypes between healthy human individuals. About the study: There were three CD4 naive, three CD4 memory, two CD8 naive and one CD8 memory plates per donor. Study-level points and caveats: Richness estimates generally favored naive over memory subsets.

This CDR3 has 13 amino acids. The V and J ends lost 6 bases and 7 bases respectively, with 12 bases between them. Per the germline V gene, CDR1 is MNHEY and CDR2 is SMNVEV (reference sequence). CD45RO-negative, CCR7-selected cells formed the naive CD8 fraction, which excluded terminally differentiated effector memory CD45RA+ cells. None of the donors, who were healthy HIV-negative adults, had recently had acute infections or vaccinations. The donors, all of them Caucasian adults, lived in Nashville, Tennessee. Sequencing used immunoSEQ multiplex PCR; TCRdb keeps in-frame clones, though not all of them. The table lists millions of clones, about 95% of them singletons.

The TCR originated in a man aged 18 to 35 in good health. The material sequenced was naive CD8+ T cells sorted from blood. The genes are TRBV27 and TRBJ2-2; perhaps TRBD1 as D (5 bases). Here the CDR3 DNA reads TGTGCCAGCAGGGGAACGACAGACGGGGAGCTGTTTTTT. This encodes CASRGTTDGELFF.